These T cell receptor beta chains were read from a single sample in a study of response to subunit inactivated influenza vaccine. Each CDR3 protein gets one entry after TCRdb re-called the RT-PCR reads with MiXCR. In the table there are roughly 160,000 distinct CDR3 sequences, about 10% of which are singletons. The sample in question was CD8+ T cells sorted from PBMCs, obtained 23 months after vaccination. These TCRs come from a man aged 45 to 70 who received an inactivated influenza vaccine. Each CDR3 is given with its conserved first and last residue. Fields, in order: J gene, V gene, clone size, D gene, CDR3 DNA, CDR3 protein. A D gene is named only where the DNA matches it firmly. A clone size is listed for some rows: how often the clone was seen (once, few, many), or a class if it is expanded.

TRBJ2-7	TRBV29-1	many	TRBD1	TGCAGCGTTTACGGCCAGGGACAGGGAGATTTTTACGAGCAGTACTTC	CSVYGQGQGDFYEQYF
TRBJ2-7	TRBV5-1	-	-	TGCGCCAGCAGCTTGGGTATCGAGCAGTACTTC	CASSLGIEQYF
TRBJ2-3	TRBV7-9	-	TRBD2	TGTGCCAGCAGCGGAACTACCGGGACTAGTGCAGATACGCAGTATTTT	CASSGTTGTSADTQYF
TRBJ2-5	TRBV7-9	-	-	TGTGCCAGCAGCTTACAGGCAGAATTTGAAGAGACCCAGTACTTC	CASSLQAEFEETQYF
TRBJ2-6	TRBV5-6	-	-	TGTGCCAGCAGCTTGGGTGGATGGCGCTCTGGGGCCAACGTCCTGACTTTC	CASSLGGWRSGANVLTF
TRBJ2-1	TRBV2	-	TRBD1	TGTGCCAGCAGTGGTCGGGACAGCTACAATGAGCAGTTCTTC	CASSGRDSYNEQFF
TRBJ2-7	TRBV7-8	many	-	TGTGCCAGCAGCTTACGCGGGAACTCCTACGAGCAGTACTTC	CASSLRGNSYEQYF
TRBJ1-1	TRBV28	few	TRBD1	TGTGCCAGCCGAAGGACAGGGGTCACGATGAACACTGAAGCTTTCTTT	CASRRTGVTMNTEAFF
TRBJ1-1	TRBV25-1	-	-	TGTGCCAGCAGTGACCATAACACTGAAGCTTTCTTT	CASSDHNTEAFF
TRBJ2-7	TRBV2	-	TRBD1	TGTGCCAGCAGATTAACAGGGGCCCCCTACGAGCAGTACTTC	CASRLTGAPYEQYF
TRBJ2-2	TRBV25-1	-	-	TGTGCCAGTGTGGAGGGGACCGGGGAGCTGTTTTTT	CASVEGTGELFF
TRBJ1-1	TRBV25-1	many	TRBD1	TGTGCCAGCAAAACAGGGGGTACTGAAGCTTTCTTT	CASKTGGTEAFF
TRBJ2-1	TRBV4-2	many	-	TGTGCCAGCAGCGCCACCGGGAATGAGCAGTTCTTC	CASSATGNEQFF
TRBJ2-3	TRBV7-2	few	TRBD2	TGTGCCAGCAGCTTAGCGCTAGCCGGGGTCGGGGCGGGAGGGCACAGGGATACGCAGTATTTT	CASSLALAGVGAGGHRDTQYF
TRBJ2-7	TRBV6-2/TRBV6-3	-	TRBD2	TGTGCCAGCAGTTACCGAGCGGGGGGTACCTACGAGCAGTACTTC	CASSYRAGGTYEQYF
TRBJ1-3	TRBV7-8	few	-	TGTGCCAGCAGCCCCGATACGGGGGCTGGAAACACCATATATTTT	CASSPDTGAGNTIYF
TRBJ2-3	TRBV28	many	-	TGTGCCAGCAGTTTGCAGCGGCGCACAGATACGCAGTATTTT	CASSLQRRTDTQYF
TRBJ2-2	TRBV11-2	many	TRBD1	TGTGCCAGCAGCCTCCTTCCGGGACAGGGTGGTGGGGAGCTGTTTTTT	CASSLLPGQGGGELFF
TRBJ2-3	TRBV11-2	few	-	TGTGCCAGCAGCTCACACCGTGCAGATACGCAGTATTTT	CASSSHRADTQYF
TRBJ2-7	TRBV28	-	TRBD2	TGTGCCAGCAGCCAACTAGCGGCATCCTACGAGCAGTACTTC	CASSQLAASYEQYF
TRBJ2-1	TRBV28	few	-	TGTGCCAGCAGCTCCCCGGTTGGGTTGGCCTCCTACAATGAGCAGTTCTTC	CASSSPVGLASYNEQFF